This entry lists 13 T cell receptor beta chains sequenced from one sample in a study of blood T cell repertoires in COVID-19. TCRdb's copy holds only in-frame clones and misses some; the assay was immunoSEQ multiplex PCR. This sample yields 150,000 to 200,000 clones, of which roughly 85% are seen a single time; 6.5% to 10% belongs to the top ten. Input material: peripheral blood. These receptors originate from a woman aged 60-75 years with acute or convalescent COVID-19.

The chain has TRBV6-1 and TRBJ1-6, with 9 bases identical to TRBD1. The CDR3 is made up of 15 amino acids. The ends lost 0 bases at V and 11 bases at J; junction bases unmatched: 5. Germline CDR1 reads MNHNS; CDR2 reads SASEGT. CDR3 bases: TGTGCCAGCAGTGAAGCTGGGACAGGGAGGGCACCCCTCCACTTT. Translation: CASSEAGTGRAPLHF.

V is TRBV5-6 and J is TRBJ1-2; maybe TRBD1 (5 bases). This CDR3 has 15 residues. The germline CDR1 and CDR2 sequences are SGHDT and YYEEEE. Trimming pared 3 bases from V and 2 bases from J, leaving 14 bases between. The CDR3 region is CASSSPGGANYGYTF. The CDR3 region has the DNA TGTGCCAGCAGCTCGCCCGGCGGGGCGAACTATGGCTACACCTTC.

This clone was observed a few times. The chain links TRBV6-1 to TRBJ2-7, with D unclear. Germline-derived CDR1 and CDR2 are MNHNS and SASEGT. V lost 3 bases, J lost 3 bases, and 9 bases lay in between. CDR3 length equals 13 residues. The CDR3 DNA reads TGTGCCAGCAGTGACCCATTGAGCTACGAGCAGTACGTC. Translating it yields CASSDPLSYEQYV.

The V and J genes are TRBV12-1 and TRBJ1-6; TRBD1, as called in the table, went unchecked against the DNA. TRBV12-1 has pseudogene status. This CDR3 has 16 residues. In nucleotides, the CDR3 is TGTGCCAGCATTGACAGCTCTAGCTCCTATAATTCACCCCTCCACTTT. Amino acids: CASIDSSSSYNSPLHF.

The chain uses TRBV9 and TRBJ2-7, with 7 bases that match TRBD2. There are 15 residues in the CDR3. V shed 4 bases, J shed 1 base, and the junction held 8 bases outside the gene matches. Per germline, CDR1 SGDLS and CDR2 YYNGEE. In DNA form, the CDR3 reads TGTGCCAGCAGCCCCGGGGAGGGTTGGTCCTACGAGCAGTACTTC. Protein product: CASSPGEGWSYEQYF.

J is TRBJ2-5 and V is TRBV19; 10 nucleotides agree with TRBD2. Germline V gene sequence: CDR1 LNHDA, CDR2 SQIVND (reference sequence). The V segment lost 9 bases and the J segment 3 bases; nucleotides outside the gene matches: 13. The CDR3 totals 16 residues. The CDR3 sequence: CARDLAGVKRKETQYF. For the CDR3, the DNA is TGTGCCAGGGATCTAGCGGGAGTTAAAAGGAAAGAGACCCAGTACTTC.

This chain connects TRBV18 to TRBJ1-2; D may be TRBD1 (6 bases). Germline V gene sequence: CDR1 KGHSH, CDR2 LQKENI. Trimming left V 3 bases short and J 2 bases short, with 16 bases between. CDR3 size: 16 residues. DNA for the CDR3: TGTGCCAGCTCACCCATGGAACTGGGGGCGAACTATGGCTACACCTTC. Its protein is CASSPMELGANYGYTF.

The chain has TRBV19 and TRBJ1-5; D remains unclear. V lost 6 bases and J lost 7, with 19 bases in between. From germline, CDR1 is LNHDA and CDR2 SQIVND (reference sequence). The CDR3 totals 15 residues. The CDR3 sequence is CASSPSHTTRQPQHF. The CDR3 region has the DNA TGTGCCAGTAGCCCCAGCCACACGACTCGCCAGCCCCAGCATTTT.

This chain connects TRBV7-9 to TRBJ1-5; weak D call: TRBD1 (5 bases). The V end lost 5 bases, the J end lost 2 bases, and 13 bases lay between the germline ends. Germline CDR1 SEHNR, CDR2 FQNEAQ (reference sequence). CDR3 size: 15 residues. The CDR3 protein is CASSPRGGGNQPQHF. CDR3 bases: TGTGCCAGCAGCCCCCGGGGGGGAGGCAATCAGCCCCAGCATTTT.

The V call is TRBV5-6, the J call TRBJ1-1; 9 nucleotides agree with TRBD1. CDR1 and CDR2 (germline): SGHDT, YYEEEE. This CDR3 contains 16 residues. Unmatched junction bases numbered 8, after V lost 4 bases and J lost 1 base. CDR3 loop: CASSPNRGRTNTEAFF. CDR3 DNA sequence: TGTGCCAGCAGCCCCAACAGGGGGCGGACGAACACTGAAGCTTTCTTT.

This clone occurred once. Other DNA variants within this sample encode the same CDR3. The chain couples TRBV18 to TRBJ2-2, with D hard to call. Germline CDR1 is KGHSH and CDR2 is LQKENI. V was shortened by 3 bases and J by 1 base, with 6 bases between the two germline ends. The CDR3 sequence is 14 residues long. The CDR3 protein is CASSPGRNTGELFF. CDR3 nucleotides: TGTGCCAGCTCACCGGGCAGGAACACCGGGGAGCTGTTTTTT.

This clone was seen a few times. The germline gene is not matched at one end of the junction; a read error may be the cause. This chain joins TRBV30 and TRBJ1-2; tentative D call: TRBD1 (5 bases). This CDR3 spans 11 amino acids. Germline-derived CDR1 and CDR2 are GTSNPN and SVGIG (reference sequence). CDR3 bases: TGTACCTGTCCGGGACTTTATGGCTACACCTTC. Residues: CTCPGLYGYTF.

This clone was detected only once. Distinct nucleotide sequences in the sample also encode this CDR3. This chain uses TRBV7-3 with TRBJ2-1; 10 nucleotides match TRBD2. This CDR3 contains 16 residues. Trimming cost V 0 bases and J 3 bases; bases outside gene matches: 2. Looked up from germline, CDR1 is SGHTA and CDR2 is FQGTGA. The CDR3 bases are TGTGCCAGCAGCTTAACGTCTAGCGGGAGCTACAATGAGCAGTTCTTC. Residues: CASSLTSSGSYNEQFF.